The 5 T cell receptor beta chains reported below all come from one sample, sequenced in a study of cytomegalovirus exposure and HLA in healthy donors. The PCR ran on 60 Vbeta and 13 Jbeta primers. The method was immunoSEQ multiplex PCR; TCRdb's version includes in-frame clones alone and lacks a portion of them. The repertoire includes almost 200,000 clones, more than 75% of them detected once, and approximately 0.4% sits in the top ten. Sequencing used PBMCs. The receptors were sampled from a male donor in good health and CMV-seropositive.

V and J are TRBV5-4 and TRBJ1-1, with 7 nucleotides matching TRBD1. The CDR3 spans 14 residues. After removal of 0 bases from V and 3 bases from J, the junction contained 2 bases not matched to a gene. Germline values: CDR1 SGHNT, CDR2 YYREEE (reference sequence). CDR3 coding DNA: TGTGCCAGCAGCTTGGCACAGGGGCACACTGAAGCTTTCTTT. This codes for CASSLAQGHTEAFF.

The J gene is TRBJ1-1, the V gene TRBV7-2; unclear D gene. Germline CDR1 is SGHTA and CDR2 is FQGNSA. The CDR3 consists of 15 residues. Between the trimmed V and J ends, which lost 0 bases and 6 bases, there was a span of 14 bases. This CDR3 is CASSLAPGGWSEAFF. The CDR3 DNA reads TGTGCCAGCAGCTTAGCCCCCGGAGGATGGTCTGAAGCTTTCTTT.

This clone was seen a few times. This sequence joins TRBV19 and TRBJ2-7; D is possibly TRBD2 (5 bases). Germline V CDR1 and CDR2: LNHDA, SQIVND (reference sequence). Trimming cost V 7 bases and J 3 bases, with 16 bases left between them. The CDR3 consists of 14 residues. DNA of the CDR3: TGTGCCAGTACCTCACGGGCGGCGGGCTACGAGCAGTACTTC. Translation gives CASTSRAAGYEQYF. Full variable domain (rest looked up from reference TRBV19 and TRBJ2-7): DGGITQSPKYLFRKEGQNVTLSCEQNLNHDAMYWYRQDPGQGLRLIYYSQIVNDFQKGDIAEGYSVSREKKESFPLTVTSAQKNPTAFYLCASTSRAAGYEQYFGPGTRLTVT.

The genes are TRBV7-9 and TRBJ2-1; TRBD2 matches 9 bases. The junction had 17 bases not matched to a gene; V was cut back by 8 bases and J by 0 bases. Per the germline V gene, CDR1 is SEHNR and CDR2 is FQNEAQ (reference sequence). This CDR3 spans 19 amino acids. In DNA form, the CDR3 reads TGTGCCAGCCTCCGGAGGGCGACTAGCGGCCTGAGCTCCTACAATGAGCAGTTCTTC. Protein product: CASLRRATSGLSSYNEQFF.

V and J are TRBV7-8 and TRBJ1-1; 7 bases fit TRBD1. This CDR3 is built from 12 residues. Germline V gene data show CDR1 as SGHVS and CDR2 as FQNEAQ. The V segment lost 5 bases and the J segment 5 bases; nucleotides outside the gene matches: 2. CDR3 amino acids: CASSPTGTEAFF. The CDR3 region has the DNA TGTGCCAGCAGCCCGACAGGGACTGAAGCTTTCTTT.